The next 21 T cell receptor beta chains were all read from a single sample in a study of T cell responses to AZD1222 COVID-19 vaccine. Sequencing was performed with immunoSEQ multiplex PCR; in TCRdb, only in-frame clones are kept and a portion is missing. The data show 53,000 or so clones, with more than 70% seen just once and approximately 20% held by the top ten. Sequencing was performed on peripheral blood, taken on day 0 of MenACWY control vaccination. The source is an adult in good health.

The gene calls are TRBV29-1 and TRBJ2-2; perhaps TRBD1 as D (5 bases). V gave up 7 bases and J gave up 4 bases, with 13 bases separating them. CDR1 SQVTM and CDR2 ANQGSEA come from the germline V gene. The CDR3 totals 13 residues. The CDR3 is CSAQGYTTGELFF. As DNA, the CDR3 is TGCAGCGCCCAGGGTTATACCACCGGGGAGCTGTTTTTT.

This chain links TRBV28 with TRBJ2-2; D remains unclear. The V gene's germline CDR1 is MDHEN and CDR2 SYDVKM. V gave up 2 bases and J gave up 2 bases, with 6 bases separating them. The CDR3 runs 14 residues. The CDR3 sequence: CASSLKLNTGELFF. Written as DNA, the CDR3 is TGTGCCAGCAGTTTAAAGCTTAACACCGGGGAGCTGTTTTTT.

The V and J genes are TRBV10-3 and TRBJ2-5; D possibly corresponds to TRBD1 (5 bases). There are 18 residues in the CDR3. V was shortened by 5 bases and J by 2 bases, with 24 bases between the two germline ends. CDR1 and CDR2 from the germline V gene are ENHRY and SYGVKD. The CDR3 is CAISSSMTESISQETQYF. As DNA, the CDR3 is TGTGCCATCAGTTCCAGCATGACAGAGAGTATATCACAAGAGACCCAGTACTTC.

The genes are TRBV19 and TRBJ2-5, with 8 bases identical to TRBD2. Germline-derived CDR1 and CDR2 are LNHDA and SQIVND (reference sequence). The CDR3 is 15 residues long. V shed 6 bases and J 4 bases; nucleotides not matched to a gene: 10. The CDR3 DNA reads TGTGCCAGTAGATCCCGACGGGAGGGTCGAGAGACCCAGTACTTC. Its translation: CASRSRREGRETQYF.

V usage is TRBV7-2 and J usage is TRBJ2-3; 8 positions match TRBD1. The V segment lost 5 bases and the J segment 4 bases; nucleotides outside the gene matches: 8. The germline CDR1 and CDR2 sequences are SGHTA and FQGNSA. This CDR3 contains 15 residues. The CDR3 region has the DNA TGTGCCAGCAGCCGTACAGGGGGTTCAGCAGATACGCAGTATTTT. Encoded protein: CASSRTGGSADTQYF.

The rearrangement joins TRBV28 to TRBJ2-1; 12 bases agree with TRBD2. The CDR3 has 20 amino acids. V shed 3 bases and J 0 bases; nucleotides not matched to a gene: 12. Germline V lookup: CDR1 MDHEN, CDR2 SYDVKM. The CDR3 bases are TGTGCCAGCAGTTTTGTACTAGCGGGAGGATTTCCGAGCTCCTACAATGAGCAGTTCTTC. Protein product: CASSFVLAGGFPSSYNEQFF.

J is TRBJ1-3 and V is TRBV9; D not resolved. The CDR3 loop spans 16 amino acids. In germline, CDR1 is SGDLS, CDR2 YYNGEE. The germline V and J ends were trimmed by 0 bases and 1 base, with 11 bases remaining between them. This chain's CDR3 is CASSVARAESGNTIYF. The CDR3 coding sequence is TGTGCCAGCAGCGTAGCTCGGGCAGAGTCTGGAAACACCATATATTTT.

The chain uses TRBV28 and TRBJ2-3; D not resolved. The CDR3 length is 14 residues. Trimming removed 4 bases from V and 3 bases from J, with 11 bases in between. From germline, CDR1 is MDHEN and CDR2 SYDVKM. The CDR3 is CASSSPIHTDTQYF. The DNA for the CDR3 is TGTGCCAGCAGTTCCCCGATACATACAGATACGCAGTATTTT.

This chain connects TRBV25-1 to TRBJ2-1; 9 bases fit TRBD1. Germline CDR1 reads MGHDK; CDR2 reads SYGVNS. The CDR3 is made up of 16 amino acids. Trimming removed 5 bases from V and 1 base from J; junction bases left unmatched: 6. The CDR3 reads CASSSKGTGSYNEQFF. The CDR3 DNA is TGTGCCAGCAGTTCGAAGGGGACAGGGTCCTACAATGAGCAGTTCTTC.

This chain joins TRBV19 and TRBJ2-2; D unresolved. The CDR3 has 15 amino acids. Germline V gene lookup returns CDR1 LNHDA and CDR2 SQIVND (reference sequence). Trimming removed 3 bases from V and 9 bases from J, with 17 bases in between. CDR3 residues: CASSITSGIHRELFF. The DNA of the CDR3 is TGTGCCAGTAGTATTACATCAGGAATTCACCGGGAGCTGTTTTTT.

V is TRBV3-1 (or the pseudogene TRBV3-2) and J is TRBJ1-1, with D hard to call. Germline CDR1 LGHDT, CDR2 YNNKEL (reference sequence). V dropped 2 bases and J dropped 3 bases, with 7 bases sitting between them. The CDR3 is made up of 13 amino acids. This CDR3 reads CASSQSPHTEAFF. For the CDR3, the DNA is TGTGCCAGCAGCCAAAGCCCCCACACTGAAGCTTTCTTT.

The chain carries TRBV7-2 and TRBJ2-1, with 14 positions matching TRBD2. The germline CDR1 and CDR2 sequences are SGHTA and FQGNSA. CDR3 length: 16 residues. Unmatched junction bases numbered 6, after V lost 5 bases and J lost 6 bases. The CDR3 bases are TGTGCCAGCAGCCCCCGGACTAGCGGGAGGATCAATGAGCAGTTCTTC. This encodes CASSPRTSGRINEQFF.

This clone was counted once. Here the CDR3 reads CASSLVASNTEAFF. The CDR3 DNA follows: TGTGCCAGCAGCTTAGTGGCGTCCAACACTGAAGCTTTCTTT. The gene calls are TRBV7-6 and TRBJ1-1, with unresolved D. Trimming took 1 base from V and 2 from J, leaving 8 bases between them. The CDR3 is made up of 14 amino acids. CDR1 is SGHVS and CDR2 is FNYEAQ in the germline V gene.

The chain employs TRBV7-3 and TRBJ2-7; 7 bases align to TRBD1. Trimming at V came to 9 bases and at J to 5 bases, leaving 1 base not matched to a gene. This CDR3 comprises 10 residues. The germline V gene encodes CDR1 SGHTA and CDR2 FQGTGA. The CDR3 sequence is CARGGDEQYF. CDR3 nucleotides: TGTGCCAGAGGGGGCGACGAGCAGTACTTC.

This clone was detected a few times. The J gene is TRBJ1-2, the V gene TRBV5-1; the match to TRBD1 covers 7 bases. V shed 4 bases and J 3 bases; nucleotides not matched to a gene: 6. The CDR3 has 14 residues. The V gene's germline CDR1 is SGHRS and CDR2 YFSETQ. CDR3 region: CASSPGQLYYGYTF. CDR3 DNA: TGCGCCAGCAGCCCGGGACAGCTCTACTATGGCTACACCTTC. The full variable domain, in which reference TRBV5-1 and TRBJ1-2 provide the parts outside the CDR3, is KAGVTQTPRYLIKTRGQQVTLSCSPISGHRSVSWYQQTPGQGLQFLFEYFSETQRNKGNFPGRFSGRQFSNSRSEMNVSTLELGDSALYLCASSPGQLYYGYTFGSGTRLTVV.

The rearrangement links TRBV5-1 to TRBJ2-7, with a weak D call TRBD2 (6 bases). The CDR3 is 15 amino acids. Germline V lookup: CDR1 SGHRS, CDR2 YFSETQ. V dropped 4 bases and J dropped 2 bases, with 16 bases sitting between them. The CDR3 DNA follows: TGCGCCAGCAGCCCGACCCCGACTAGACCCTACGAGCAGTACTTC. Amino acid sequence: CASSPTPTRPYEQYF.

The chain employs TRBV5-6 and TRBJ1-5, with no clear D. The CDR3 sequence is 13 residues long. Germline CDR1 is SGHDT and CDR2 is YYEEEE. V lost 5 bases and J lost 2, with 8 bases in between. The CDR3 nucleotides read TGTGCCAGCAGTCTCACCGGCAATCAGCCCCAGCATTTT. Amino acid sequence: CASSLTGNQPQHF.

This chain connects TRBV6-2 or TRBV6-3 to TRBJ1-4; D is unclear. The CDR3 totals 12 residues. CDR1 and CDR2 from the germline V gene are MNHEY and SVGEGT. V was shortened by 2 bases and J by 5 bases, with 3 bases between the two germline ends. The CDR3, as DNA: TGTGCCAGCAGTTACCCGAATGAAAAACTGTTTTTT. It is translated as CASSYPNEKLFF.

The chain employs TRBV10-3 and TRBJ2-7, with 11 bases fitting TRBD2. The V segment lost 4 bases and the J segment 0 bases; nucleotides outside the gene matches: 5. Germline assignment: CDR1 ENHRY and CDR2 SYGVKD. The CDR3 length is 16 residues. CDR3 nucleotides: TGTGCCATCAGTGGATCCGGGACTAGCGGCTCCTACGAGCAGTACTTC. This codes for CAISGSGTSGSYEQYF.

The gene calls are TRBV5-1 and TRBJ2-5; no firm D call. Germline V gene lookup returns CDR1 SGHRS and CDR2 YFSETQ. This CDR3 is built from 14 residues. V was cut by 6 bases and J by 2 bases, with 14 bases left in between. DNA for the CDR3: TGCGCCAGCAACCCAACTGGGCGGCAAGAGACCCAGTACTTC. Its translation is CASNPTGRQETQYF. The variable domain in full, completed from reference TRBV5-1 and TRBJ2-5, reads KAGVTQTPRYLIKTRGQQVTLSCSPISGHRSVSWYQQTPGQGLQFLFEYFSETQRNKGNFPGRFSGRQFSNSRSEMNVSTLELGDSALYLCASNPTGRQETQYFGPGTRLLVL.

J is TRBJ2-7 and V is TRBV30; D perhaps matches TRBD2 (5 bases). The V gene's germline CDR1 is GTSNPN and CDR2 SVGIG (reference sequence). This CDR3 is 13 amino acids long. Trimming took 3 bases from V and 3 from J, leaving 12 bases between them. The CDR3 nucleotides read TGTGCCTGGAGCCCGGGAATTCTCTACGAGCAGTACTTC. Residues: CAWSPGILYEQYF.